The entry below describes one T cell receptor beta chain. This receptor's antigen is unknown. Per-base quality was not reported, and no clone a single base away is much larger than it. The data stem from a study of T cells in Graves' hyperthyroidism and ophthalmopathy (dated by TCRdb to about 2019). About the investigation overall: Peripheral blood was collected at initial diagnosis, before any treatment. A discovery cohort of roughly 96 patients, 43 with Graves' ophthalmopathy and 57 with stable Graves' hyperthyroidism, was used to find distinguishing TCR V-J signatures. The paper reports TCR Vbeta CDR3 sequencing of some 140 peripheral blood samples: approximately 43 ophthalmopathy, fewer than 85 hyperthyroidism and around 17 progressor patients. Once sampling was done, hyperthyroidism patients were given methimazole at a starting dose of 30 mg daily, whereas ophthalmopathy patients were given high-dose intravenous methylprednisolone. In addition, the study compared T-cell repertoires in thyroid tissue and in blood from five or six Graves' hyperthyroidism patients. The 100 or so discovery patients were divided at random into training and test sets in a 7:3 ratio. Prospective prediction of ophthalmopathy was tested in an independent validation cohort consisting of about 19 hyperthyroidism patients and more than 15 patients who later progressed to ophthalmopathy. Overall study outcomes, separate from this receptor: Most expanded thyroid clonotypes (frequency above 0.001) were also found in blood, which suggests that blood repertoires may mirror thyroid immune responses. In validation, the model predicted progression to ophthalmopathy a median of roughly six months before onset, with roughly 68% sensitivity and 72.22% specificity. Sample size was not statistically predetermined, and investigators were not blinded to group allocation. Ophthalmopathy was separated from stable hyperthyroidism by a 13 V-J signature model, with roughly 88% sensitivity and 81% to 82% specificity obtained in cross-validation and 80%/75% obtained in testing.

Trimming leaves V shorter by 3 bases and J shorter by 6 bases, with the junction holding 5 bases beyond the gene matches. From cysteine to phenylalanine, the CDR3 is 15 amino acids long. Only CDR3 DNA is held: 45 bases, read in frame from base 1. Based on the germline V gene, the CDR1 and CDR2 sequences are KGHDR and SFDVKD. The hyperthyroidism patients were between 18 and 65 years old and newly diagnosed, with a disease duration of less than 2 months. The study excluded patients with uncontrolled infections, other autoimmune diseases, pregnancy or lactation. Clinical symptoms, serum thyroxine and TRAb, thyroid ultrasound, and orbital computed tomography formed the basis for the diagnoses. Blood from progressor patients was collected at the time of first diagnosis with hyperthyroidism, before any ophthalmopathy symptoms had appeared. PBMCs were isolated from about 9 ml of fresh peripheral blood by Ficoll-Paque density gradient centrifugation. Progressor patients were first diagnosed with Graves' hyperthyroidism and then developed ophthalmopathy during follow-up. Total RNA was extracted using Trizol reagent, and RNA quality was assessed on an Agilent 2100 Bioanalyzer.

The TCR beta CDR3 regions were amplified from the RNA transcripts. A first-round RT-PCR of the TCR CDR3 used the HTBI primer set with the Qiagen OneStep RT-PCR kit. Libraries were constructed in a second round of multiplex PCR, after which size selection and purification were carried out. Paired-end sequencing of the libraries was performed with 100 bp reads on an Illumina HiSeq2000. The authors processed their data as follows. Raw data were processed with SOAPnuke, discarding reads with adapters, uncalled bases, mean Phred below 15, or no exact constant-primer or identifier match. COPE v1.2.5 was used to merge high-quality paired reads, and clonotypes were defined as unique nucleotide sequences. MiTCR v1.1 was used to align clonotypes to the IMGT TRBV, TRBD and TRBJ reference segments. The analysis included only V-J combinations with a frequency above 0.0001, which together covered around 99% of the repertoires. A TCS score was defined as the ratio between F50 (clonal expansion) and ExV (chaos), using BLOSUM62-based TCRdist between CDR3 peptides within each V-J. Welch's t-statistics and random forest reduced around 510 V-J features to under 15, which were used in a naive Bayes classifier (R e1071). Through fastp at Q25 and MiXCR, TCRdb rebuilt clones from the public reads, retaining in-frame beta chains. CDR3 protein duplicates are merged, each entry listing the most common genes and DNA. In this record, the V and J calls reflect TCRdb's handling and not the investigators' own analysis. For this sample the table gives 130,000 to 150,000 distinct CDR3 sequences, of which less than 25% were detected only once. The ten most abundant clones make up over 60% of the sample.

Sample: blood. Rearrangement joined TRBV24-1 to TRBJ2-1; 9 middle bases align to TRBD2. The receptor was derived from a woman aged 45-65 years with Graves' hyperthyroidism that later progressed to Graves' ophthalmopathy. The CDR3 corresponds to CATSDPGTSINEQFF. The DNA is TGTGCCACCAGTGATCCCGGGACTAGCATCAATGAGCAGTTCTTC.